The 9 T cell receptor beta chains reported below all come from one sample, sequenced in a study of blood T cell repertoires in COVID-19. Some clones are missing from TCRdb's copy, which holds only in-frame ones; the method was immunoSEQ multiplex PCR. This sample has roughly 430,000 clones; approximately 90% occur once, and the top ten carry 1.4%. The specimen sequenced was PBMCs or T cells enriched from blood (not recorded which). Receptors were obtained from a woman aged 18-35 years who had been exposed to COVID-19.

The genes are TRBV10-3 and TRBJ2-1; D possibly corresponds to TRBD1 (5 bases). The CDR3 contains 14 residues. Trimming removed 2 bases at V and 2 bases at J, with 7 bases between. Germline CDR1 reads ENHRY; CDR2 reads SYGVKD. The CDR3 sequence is CAISEGATYNEQFF. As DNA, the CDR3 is TGTGCCATCAGTGAGGGGGCCACCTACAATGAGCAGTTCTTC.

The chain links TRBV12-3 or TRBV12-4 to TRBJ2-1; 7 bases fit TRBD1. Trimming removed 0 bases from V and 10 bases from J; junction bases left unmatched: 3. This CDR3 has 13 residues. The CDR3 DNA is TGTGCCAGCAGTTTAGCGCTCAGGGGGGAGCAGTTCTTC. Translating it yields CASSLALRGEQFF.

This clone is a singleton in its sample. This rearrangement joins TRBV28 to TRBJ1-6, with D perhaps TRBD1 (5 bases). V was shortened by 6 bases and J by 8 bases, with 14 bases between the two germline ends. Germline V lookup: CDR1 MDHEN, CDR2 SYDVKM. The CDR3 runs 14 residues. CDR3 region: CASRIGGSDSPLHF. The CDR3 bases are TGTGCCAGCAGGATTGGGGGGTCGGATTCACCCCTCCACTTT.

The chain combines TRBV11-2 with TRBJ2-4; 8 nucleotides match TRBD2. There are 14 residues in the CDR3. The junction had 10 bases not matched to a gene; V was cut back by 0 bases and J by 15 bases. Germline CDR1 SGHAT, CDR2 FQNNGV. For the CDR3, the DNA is TGTGCCAGCAGCTTAGACCTCCGGGGGGGAATTGGGTACTTC. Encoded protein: CASSLDLRGGIGYF.

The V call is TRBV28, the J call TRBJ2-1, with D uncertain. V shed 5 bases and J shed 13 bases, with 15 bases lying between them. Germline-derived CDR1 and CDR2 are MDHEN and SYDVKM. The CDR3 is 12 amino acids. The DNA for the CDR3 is TGTGCCAGCAGTAACTACCCGAAGCCCCAGTTCTTC. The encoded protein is CASSNYPKPQFF.

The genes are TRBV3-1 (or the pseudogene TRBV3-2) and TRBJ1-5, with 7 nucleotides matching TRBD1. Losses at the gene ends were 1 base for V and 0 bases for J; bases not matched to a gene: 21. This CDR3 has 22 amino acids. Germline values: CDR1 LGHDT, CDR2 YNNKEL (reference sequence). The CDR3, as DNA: TGTGCCAGCAGCCAAGCTCAGGACAGGATAACAAATCAGGCGTATAGCAATCAGCCCCAGCATTTT. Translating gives CASSQAQDRITNQAYSNQPQHF.

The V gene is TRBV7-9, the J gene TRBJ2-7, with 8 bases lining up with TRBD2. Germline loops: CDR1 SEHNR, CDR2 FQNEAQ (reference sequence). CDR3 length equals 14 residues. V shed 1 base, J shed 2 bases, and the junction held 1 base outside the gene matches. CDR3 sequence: CASSLGGLAYEQYF. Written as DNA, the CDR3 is TGTGCCAGCAGCTTAGGGGGACTAGCCTACGAGCAGTACTTC.

The CDR3 loop reads CASSPTSGGAKETQYF. CDR3 nucleotide sequence: TGTGCCAGCAGCCCCACTAGCGGGGGGGCGAAAGAGACCCAGTACTTC. The chain combines TRBV11-2 with TRBJ2-5; 13 nucleotides align to TRBD2. CDR1 and CDR2 from the germline V gene are SGHAT and FQNNGV. Germline trimming cut 5 bases from V and 3 bases from J; bases unmatched to any gene: 6. This CDR3 comprises 16 residues. Full variable domain (outside the CDR3, taken from reference TRBV11-2 and TRBJ2-5): EAGVAQSPRYKIIEKRQSVAFWCNPISGHATLYWYQQILGQGPKLLIQFQNNGVVDDSQLPKDRFSAERLKGVDSTLKIQPAKLEDSAVYLCASSPTSGGAKETQYFGPGTRLLVL.

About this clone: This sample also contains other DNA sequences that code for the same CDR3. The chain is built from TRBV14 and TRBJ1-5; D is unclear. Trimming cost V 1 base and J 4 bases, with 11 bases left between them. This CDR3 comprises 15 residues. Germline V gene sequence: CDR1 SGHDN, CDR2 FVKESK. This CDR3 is CASSQGGTGNQPQHF. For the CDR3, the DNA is TGTGCCAGCAGCCAAGGCGGAACGGGAAATCAGCCCCAGCATTTT.